This T cell receptor (beta chain) was captured in a study of CD8 T cells in Susac syndrome. Roughly 0.45 to 1 ug RNA was reverse transcribed with random hexamers. Amplification of the TCR beta CDR3 was carried out by immunoSEQ multiplex PCR, which spanned a total of 54 Vbeta and 13 Jbeta segments. TCRdb recomputed calls from the immunoSEQ multiplex PCR reads with MiXCR, one row per CDR3 protein. The repertoire holds under 200,000 distinct CDR3 sequences, with approximately 93% as singletons. Sequencing targeted TCR beta in blood CD8+ and CD4+ T cells. Healthy donors acted as controls, with matching for age and sex. Isolation of CD8+ and CD4+ T cells was performed negatively, whereas enrichment of TEMRA cells was done by FACS. Germline loops: CDR1 MNHEY, CDR2 SMNVEV (reference sequence). The CDR3 spans 16 residues. V lost 6 bases and J 2 bases, leaving 14 bases between the germline ends.

Sequenced input: CD4+ T cells from PBMCs. V gene TRBV27 combines with J gene TRBJ1-6; possibly TRBD1 for D (6 bases). The TCR was taken from a human donor in good health. CDR3 bases: TGTGCCAGCAGGAAATATAGACAGGCCTATAATTCACCCCTCCACTTT. Its protein product is CASRKYRQAYNSPLHF.